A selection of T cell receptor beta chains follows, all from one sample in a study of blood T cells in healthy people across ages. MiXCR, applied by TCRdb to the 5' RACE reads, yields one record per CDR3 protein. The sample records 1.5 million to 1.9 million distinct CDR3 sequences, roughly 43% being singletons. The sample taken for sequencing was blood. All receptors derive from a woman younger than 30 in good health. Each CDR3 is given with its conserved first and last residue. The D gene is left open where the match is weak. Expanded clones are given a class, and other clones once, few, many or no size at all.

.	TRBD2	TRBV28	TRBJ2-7	CASSLLAGDRYEQYF	TGTGCCAGCAGCCTACTAGCGGGAGATAGATACGAGCAGTACTTC
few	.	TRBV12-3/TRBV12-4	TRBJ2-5	CASSRRSGAETQYF	TGTGCCAGCAGTCGCAGATCGGGGGCAGAGACCCAGTACTTC
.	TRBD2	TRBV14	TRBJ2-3	CASSHLSGSFTDTQYF	TGTGCCAGCAGCCATCTTAGCGGGAGCTTCACTGATACGCAGTATTTT
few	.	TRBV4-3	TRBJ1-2	CASSQEIGNSFGYGYTF	TGCGCCAGCAGCCAAGAAATAGGAAACAGCTTTGGCTATGGCTACACCTTC
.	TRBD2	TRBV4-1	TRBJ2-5	CASSQRLAGPNEQYF	TGCGCCAGCAGCCAAAGGCTAGCGGGACCCAATGAGCAGTACTTC
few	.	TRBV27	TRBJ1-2	CASSFGGVGGYTF	TGTGCCAGCAGTTTCGGGGGAGTAGGGGGCTACACCTTC
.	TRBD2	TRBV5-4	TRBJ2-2	CASSLVLLAGGTGELFF	TGTGCCAGCAGCTTGGTATTGCTAGCGGGTGGCACCGGGGAGCTGTTTTTT
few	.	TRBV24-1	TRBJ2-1	CATSEGREQFF	TGTGCCACCAGTGAAGGACGCGAGCAGTTCTTC
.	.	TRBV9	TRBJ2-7	CASSVGTYAYEQYF	TGTGCCAGCAGCGTAGGGACGTATGCCTACGAGCAGTACTTC
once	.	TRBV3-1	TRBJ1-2	CASSQEGARYGYTF	TGTGCCAGCAGCCAAGAGGGGGCCAGATATGGCTACACCTTC
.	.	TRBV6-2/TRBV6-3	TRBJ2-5	CASSSGRARASGTQYF	TGTGCCAGCAGTTCCGGACGGGCCAGGGCGAGTGGGACCCAGTACTTC
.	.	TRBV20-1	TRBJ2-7	CSARVTGGISYEQYF	TGCAGTGCTAGAGTGACAGGTGGTATTTCCTACGAGCAGTACTTC
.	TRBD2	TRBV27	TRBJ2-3	CASSWGSGDTGTQYF	TGTGCCAGCAGTTGGGGTAGCGGGGACACAGGTACGCAGTATTTT
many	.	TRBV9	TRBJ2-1	CASSVDPSETSYNEQFF	TGTGCCAGCAGCGTAGATCCTAGCGAAACCTCCTACAATGAGCAGTTCTTC
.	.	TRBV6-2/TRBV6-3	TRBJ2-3	CASSWSSSGYTQYF	TGTGCCAGCAGTTGGTCCTCCTCCGGGTATACGCAGTATTTT
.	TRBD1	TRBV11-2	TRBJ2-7	CASSPMGQGAYEQYF	TGTGCCAGCAGCCCCATGGGACAGGGGGCTTACGAGCAGTACTTC
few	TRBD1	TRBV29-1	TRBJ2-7	CSVIGTASYEQYF	TGCAGCGTTATCGGGACAGCGTCCTACGAGCAGTACTTC
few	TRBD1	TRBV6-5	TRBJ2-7	CASSYGTGGSEQYF	TGTGCCAGCAGTTACGGGACAGGGGGTAGCGAGCAGTACTTC
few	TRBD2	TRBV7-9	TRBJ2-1	CASSLGRTWDNEQFF	TGTGCCAGCAGCCTCGGGAGGACATGGGACAATGAGCAGTTCTTC
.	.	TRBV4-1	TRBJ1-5	CASSQGAGAEQPQHF	TGCGCCAGCAGCCAAGGGGCGGGGGCTGAGCAGCCCCAGCATTTT
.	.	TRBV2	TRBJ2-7	CASSARQISTYEQYF	TGTGCCAGCAGTGCGCGACAGATATCCACCTACGAGCAGTACTTC
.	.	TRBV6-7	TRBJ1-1	CASSTNPEAFF	TGTGCCAGCAGTACAAATCCCGAAGCTTTCTTT
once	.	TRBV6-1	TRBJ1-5	CASSEGGSQPQHF	TGTGCCAGCAGTGAAGGGGGAAGCCAGCCCCAGCATTTT
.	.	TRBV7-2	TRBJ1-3	CASSSGGGRKGNTIYF	TGTGCCAGCAGCTCCGGGGGGGGCAGGAAGGGAAACACCATATATTTT
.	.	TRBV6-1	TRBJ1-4	CASSDPGRGNEKLFF	TGTGCCAGCAGTGACCCGGGACGGGGGAATGAAAAACTGTTTTTT
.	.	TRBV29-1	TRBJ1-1	CSVDTDTDTEAFF	TGCAGCGTTGACACCGATACGGACACTGAAGCTTTCTTT
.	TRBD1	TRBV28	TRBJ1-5	CASSQDRAGQPQHF	TGTGCCAGCAGTCAAGACAGGGCCGGCCAGCCCCAGCATTTT
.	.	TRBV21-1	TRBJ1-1	CASSKDPHMNTEAFF	TGTGCCAGCAGCAAAGATCCCCATATGAACACTGAAGCTTTCTTT
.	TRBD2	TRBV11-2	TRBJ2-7	CASSLEAGGYNEQYF	TGTGCCAGCAGCTTAGAGGCGGGAGGTTACAATGAGCAGTACTTC
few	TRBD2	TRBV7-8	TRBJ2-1	CASSLAIGPSGASYNEQFF	TGTGCCAGCAGCTTAGCGATAGGGCCTAGCGGGGCCTCCTACAATGAGCAGTTCTTC
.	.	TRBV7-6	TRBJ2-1	CASSQDRTLNNEQFF	TGTGCCAGCAGCCAGGACAGAACACTAAACAATGAGCAGTTCTTC
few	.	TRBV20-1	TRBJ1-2	CSARDINDFRNSNYGYTF	TGCAGTGCTAGAGATATAAATGATTTCCGTAATTCTAACTATGGCTACACCTTC
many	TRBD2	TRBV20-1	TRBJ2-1	CSARDRLAGDGPYNEQFF	TGCAGTGCTAGAGATCGGCTAGCGGGCGATGGCCCCTACAATGAGCAGTTCTTC
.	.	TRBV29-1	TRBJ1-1	CSAWDGGRSEAFF	TGCAGCGCGTGGGACGGCGGGAGGTCTGAAGCTTTCTTT
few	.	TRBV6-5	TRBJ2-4	CASSRYREGKNIQYF	TGTGCCAGCAGCCGGTACAGGGAAGGCAAAAACATTCAGTACTTC
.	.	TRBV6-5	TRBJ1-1	CASSYSMAVNTEAFF	TGTGCCAGCAGTTACTCGATGGCAGTGAACACTGAAGCTTTCTTT
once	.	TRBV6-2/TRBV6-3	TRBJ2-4	CASSSTITGGGVQYF	TGTGCCAGCAGTTCCACAATTACAGGGGGGGGAGTTCAGTACTTC
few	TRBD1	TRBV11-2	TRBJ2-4	CASSTRTGLGLAAKNIQYF	TGTGCCAGCAGCACCCGGACAGGGTTGGGTCTAGCGGCCAAAAACATTCAGTACTTC
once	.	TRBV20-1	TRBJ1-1	CSAYRANTEAFF	TGCAGTGCTTACAGGGCTAACACTGAAGCTTTCTTT
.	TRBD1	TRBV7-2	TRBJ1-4	CASSLWTGGSNEKLFF	TGTGCCAGCAGCTTGTGGACAGGGGGCTCCAATGAAAAACTGTTTTTT